The rows below give T cell receptor beta chains drawn from one sample of a study of Graves' ophthalmopathy and Graves' hyperthyroidism. TCRdb re-derived calls from the multiplex PCR reads in MiXCR, one entry per CDR3 protein. Among over a million distinct CDR3 sequences listed, about 38% were seen once. The specimen sequenced was peripheral blood or thyroid tissue (not recorded which). These receptors came from an adult man with Graves' hyperthyroidism. CDR3s include the opening cysteine and the closing phenylalanine or tryptophan. A D gene is named only where the DNA matches it firmly. Clone size appears in some rows only: once, few, many, or a class for an expanded clone.

CASKSEGTGELFF,TGTGCCAGCAAGAGCGAGGGCACCGGGGAGCTGTTTTTT,TRBJ2-2,.,TRBV6-5,.
CSARGLAETQYF,TGCAGTGCTAGAGGGCTGGCAGAGACCCAGTACTTC,TRBJ2-5,.,TRBV20-1,.
CASLGKGGSNQPQHF,TGTGCCAGTTTAGGGAAAGGGGGAAGCAATCAGCCCCAGCATTTT,TRBJ1-5,.,TRBV19,.
CSVELGWETQYF,TGCAGCGTTGAATTGGGCTGGGAGACCCAGTACTTC,TRBJ2-5,.,TRBV29-1,.
CASSAGLAGVDTGELFF,TGCGCCAGCAGTGCCGGACTAGCGGGAGTAGACACCGGGGAGCTGTTTTTT,TRBJ2-2,TRBD2,TRBV10-2,.
CASSEALGTGAQPQHF,TGTGCCAGCAGTGAAGCGCTTGGGACAGGGGCTCAGCCCCAGCATTTT,TRBJ1-5,TRBD1,TRBV2,many
CASSLMSQGPNEQYF,TGTGCCAGCAGCTTAATGAGTCAGGGACCCAACGAGCAGTACTTC,TRBJ2-7,.,TRBV7-8,many
CASSEFRTGRTDGYTF,TGCGCCAGCAGTGAGTTCCGGACAGGGAGGACCGATGGCTACACCTTC,TRBJ1-2,TRBD1,TRBV10-2,.
CSAGGQGAASPLHF,TGCAGCGCGGGTGGACAGGGGGCGGCATCACCCCTCCACTTT,TRBJ1-6,TRBD1,TRBV29-1,.
CATSAAATGNYEQYF,TGTGCCACCAGTGCCGCCGCGACAGGGAACTACGAGCAGTACTTC,TRBJ2-7,TRBD1,TRBV24-1,.
CASSWRRDEQFF,TGTGCCAGCAGCTGGCGGCGCGATGAGCAGTTCTTC,TRBJ2-1,.,TRBV7-2,.
CASSTQDPDTQYF,TGTGCCAGCAGCACCCAGGACCCGGATACGCAGTATTTT,TRBJ2-3,.,TRBV7-2,once
CASSLEIGVKNSPLHF,TGTGCCAGCAGCTTAGAAATAGGGGTGAAGAATTCACCCCTCCACTTT,TRBJ1-6,.,TRBV11-2,few
CASSLETGLNEKLFF,TGTGCCAGCAGCTTAGAGACAGGACTCAATGAAAAACTGTTTTTT,TRBJ1-4,.,TRBV7-9,many
CASSLVTTGELFF,TGTGCCAGCAGCTTGGTCACGACGGGGGAGCTGTTTTTT,TRBJ2-2,.,TRBV7-2,many
CASSQPGTNTGELFF,TGTGCCAGTAGCCAGCCAGGGACAAACACCGGGGAGCTGTTTTTT,TRBJ2-2,.,TRBV19,few
CASSLSQGRAEAFF,TGTGCCAGCAGTTTATCACAGGGGAGGGCTGAAGCTTTCTTT,TRBJ1-1,TRBD1,TRBV28,few
CASSLIHDQETQYF,TGTGCCAGCAGCTTGATCCACGATCAAGAGACCCAGTACTTC,TRBJ2-5,.,TRBV7-9,many
CASRPQGHEQYF,TGTGCCAGCAGACCCCAGGGGCACGAGCAGTACTTC,TRBJ2-7,.,TRBV6-5,many
CASSQESAYSYEQYF,TGTGCCAGCAGCCAAGAATCGGCGTACTCCTACGAGCAGTACTTC,TRBJ2-7,.,TRBV14,many
CAISAGGPELFF,TGTGCCATCAGTGCGGGGGGGCCAGAGCTGTTTTTT,TRBJ2-2,TRBD2,TRBV10-3,.
CATSDQGQGRLQFF,TGTGCCACCAGTGACCAAGGACAGGGCAGGCTGCAGTTCTTC,TRBJ2-1,TRBD1,TRBV24-1,.
CAISAADRPGANVLTF,TGTGCCATCAGTGCAGCAGATCGGCCTGGGGCCAACGTCCTGACTTTC,TRBJ2-6,.,TRBV10-3,few
CASRPFGGDEQYF,TGTGCCAGCAGACCCTTCGGCGGCGACGAGCAGTACTTC,TRBJ2-7,.,TRBV5-6,many
CASSFGISTEAFF,TGTGCCAGCAGTTTCGGGATTAGCACTGAAGCTTTCTTT,TRBJ1-1,.,TRBV12-3/TRBV12-4,few
CASSLPMGYGYTF,TGTGCCAGCAGCTTACCAATGGGCTATGGCTACACCTTC,TRBJ1-2,.,TRBV7-2,many
CATSDSMNTEAFF,TGTGCCACCAGTGATTCGATGAACACTGAAGCTTTCTTT,TRBJ1-1,.,TRBV24-1,many
CASSEVMELAGYEQYF,TGTGCCAGCAGTGAAGTTATGGAACTAGCGGGCTACGAGCAGTACTTC,TRBJ2-7,TRBD2,TRBV2,many
CASSYMTGGHEQYF,TGTGCCAGCAGTTATATGACAGGGGGCCACGAGCAGTACTTC,TRBJ2-7,TRBD1,TRBV6-5,.
CSVGGSNQPQHF,TGCAGCGTTGGGGGGAGCAATCAGCCCCAGCATTTT,TRBJ1-5,.,TRBV29-1,many
CAWSSKTGRNQPQHF,TGTGCCTGGAGTTCGAAGACAGGGAGGAATCAGCCCCAGCATTTT,TRBJ1-5,TRBD1,TRBV30,.
CSATPTGVSNQPQHF,TGCAGTGCTACCCCGACAGGGGTCAGCAATCAGCCCCAGCATTTT,TRBJ1-5,TRBD1,TRBV20-1,.
CASSKSSSPYEQYF,TGTGCCAGCAGCAAATCATCCAGCCCCTACGAGCAGTACTTC,TRBJ2-7,.,TRBV12-3/TRBV12-4,.
CASSAGAWAGETQYF,TGCGCCAGCAGTGCCGGGGCTTGGGCGGGAGAGACCCAGTACTTC,TRBJ2-5,.,TRBV10-1,.
CASRGFSGETQYF,TGTGCCAGCAGGGGATTCTCGGGAGAGACCCAGTACTTC,TRBJ2-5,.,TRBV12-3/TRBV12-4,.
CASSHRDRGLAGELFF,TGTGCCAGCAGCCACCGGGACAGGGGGCTGGCCGGGGAGCTGTTTTTT,TRBJ2-2,TRBD1,TRBV11-3,.
CSGKYQETQYF,TGCAGCGGGAAATACCAAGAGACCCAGTACTTC,TRBJ2-5,.,TRBV29-1,.
CASSFQGSGTGELFF,TGCGCCAGCAGCTTCCAGGGGAGCGGAACCGGGGAGCTGTTTTTT,TRBJ2-2,.,TRBV4-3,few
CASSFDPRGPVNTEAFF,TGTGCCAGCAGCTTCGACCCCAGGGGCCCAGTGAACACTGAAGCTTTCTTT,TRBJ1-1,.,TRBV7-2,.
CASSLALGQGIHEQYF,TGTGCCAGCAGCTTGGCCTTGGGACAGGGGATCCACGAGCAGTACTTC,TRBJ2-7,TRBD1,TRBV5-4,.
CATSRAGQGANEQYF,TGTGCCACCAGCAGAGCAGGACAGGGGGCCAACGAGCAGTACTTC,TRBJ2-7,TRBD1,TRBV15,.
CASSQEEVNTEAFF,TGCGCCAGCAGCCAAGAAGAGGTGAACACTGAAGCTTTCTTT,TRBJ1-1,.,TRBV4-1,many
CSVRQGGSYEQYF,TGCAGTGTTAGACAGGGAGGAAGCTACGAGCAGTACTTC,TRBJ2-7,.,TRBV20-1,many
CASRLRLEKNTEAFF,TGTGCCAGCAGATTACGACTGGAGAAAAACACTGAAGCTTTCTTT,TRBJ1-1,.,TRBV27,.
CAGRGAREQYF,TGTGCCGGGCGGGGGGCGCGGGAGCAGTACTTC,TRBJ2-7,TRBD2,TRBV10-3,.
CASSPSTGDVDQPQHF,TGTGCCAGCAGTCCGAGTACAGGGGATGTGGATCAGCCCCAGCATTTT,TRBJ1-5,TRBD1,TRBV27,.
CATSDQTGMYGYTF,TGTGCCACCAGTGATCAGACAGGGATGTATGGCTACACCTTC,TRBJ1-2,TRBD1,TRBV24-1,.
CASSLVSGAGANVLTF,TGTGCCAGCAGCTTAGTATCCGGGGCTGGGGCCAACGTCCTGACTTTC,TRBJ2-6,.,TRBV7-2,many
CASSGGRDYEQYF,TGCGCCAGCAGTGGCGGCAGGGACTACGAGCAGTACTTC,TRBJ2-7,.,TRBV10-2,many
CASLDRGKMNTEAFF,TGTGCCAGCCTCGACAGGGGGAAGATGAACACTGAAGCTTTCTTT,TRBJ1-1,TRBD1,TRBV12-3/TRBV12-4,many
CASSVGPTYEQYF,TGTGCCAGCAGCGTAGGACCAACGTACGAGCAGTACTTC,TRBJ2-7,.,TRBV9,.
CASSYSLGTGANVLTF,TGTGCCAGCAGTTACTCGTTGGGTACTGGGGCCAACGTCCTGACTTTC,TRBJ2-6,.,TRBV10-3,.
CSARVAGASEQYF,TGCAGTGCTAGAGTGGCGGGAGCGTCAGAGCAGTACTTC,TRBJ2-7,TRBD2,TRBV20-1,.